This T cell receptor (beta chain) originates from a study of cytomegalovirus exposure and HLA in healthy donors. Notes on the study in general: Among TCR beta chains of equal frequency, HLA-associated ones were more clonally expanded in a later analysis. Evidence from a later analysis indicated that most CMV-associated TCR beta chains looked HLA-restricted.

PCR primers comprised 60 Vbeta and 13 Jbeta primers. The assay was immunoSEQ multiplex PCR, and TCRdb's table has in-frame clones only and misses some. The sample lists about 76,000 clones; over 60% were seen once. Nominally healthy donors were sampled, though unrecorded immune exposures were likely. With respect to this clone: Its specificity is not known.

V was pared by 0 bases and J by 5 bases, with 16 bases between. Looked up from germline, CDR1 is LNHDA and CDR2 is SQIVND (reference sequence). This CDR3 region has 16 residues. V is TRBV19 and J is TRBJ2-5; D call uncertain. Sequences were obtained from PBMCs. This TCR was recovered from a male donor in good health and CMV-seropositive. The CDR3, as DNA: TGTGCCAGTAGTATAGATCTGGCTGTCTCTGTGGAGACCCAGTACTTC. Its protein product is CASSIDLAVSVETQYF.